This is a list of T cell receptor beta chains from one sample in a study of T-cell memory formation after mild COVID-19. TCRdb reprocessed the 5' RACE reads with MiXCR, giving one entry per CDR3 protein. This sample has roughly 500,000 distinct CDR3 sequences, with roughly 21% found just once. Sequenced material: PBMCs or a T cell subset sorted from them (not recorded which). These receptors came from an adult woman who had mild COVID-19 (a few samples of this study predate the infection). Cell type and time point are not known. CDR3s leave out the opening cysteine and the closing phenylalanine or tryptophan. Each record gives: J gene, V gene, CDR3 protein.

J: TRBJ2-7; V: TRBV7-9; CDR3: ASSLGQGALQEQY
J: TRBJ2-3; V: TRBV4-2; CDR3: ASSRTSGGAADTQY
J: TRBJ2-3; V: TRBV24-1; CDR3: ATSDGTDTQY
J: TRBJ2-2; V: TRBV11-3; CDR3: ASSSNVAGHTGELF
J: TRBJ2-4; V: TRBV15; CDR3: ATGEAWEGPLALVKNIQY
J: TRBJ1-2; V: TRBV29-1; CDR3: SVWTDTSYGYT
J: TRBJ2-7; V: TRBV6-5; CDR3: ASSRSRYEQY
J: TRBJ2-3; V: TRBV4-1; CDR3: ASSTGGYTDTQY
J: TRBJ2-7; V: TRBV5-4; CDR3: ASSQASGRDSYEQY
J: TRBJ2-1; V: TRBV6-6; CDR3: ASSYRERSNEQF
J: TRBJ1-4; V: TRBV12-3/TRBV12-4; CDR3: ASSSSGSRREKLF
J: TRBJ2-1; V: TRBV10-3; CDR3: ATKGGSYEQF
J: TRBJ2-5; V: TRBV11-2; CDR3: ASSPGPRETQY
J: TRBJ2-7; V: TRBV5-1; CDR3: ASVASGKVPTYEQY
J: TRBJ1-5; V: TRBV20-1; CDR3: SAQGGQDSQPQH
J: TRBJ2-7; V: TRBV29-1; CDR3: SVGGVRGTSYEQY
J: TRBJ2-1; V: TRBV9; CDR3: ASSVGDEQF
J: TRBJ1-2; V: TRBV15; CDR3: ATSRGHYYGYT
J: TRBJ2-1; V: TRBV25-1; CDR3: ASSRGQGDNNEQF
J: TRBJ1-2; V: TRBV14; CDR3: ASSQWDSLLFGSGYT
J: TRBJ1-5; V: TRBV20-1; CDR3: SAPLGARGRNQPQH
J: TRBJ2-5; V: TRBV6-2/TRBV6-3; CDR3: ASSYGALQETQY
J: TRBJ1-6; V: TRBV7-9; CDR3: ASSLQGAGSPLH
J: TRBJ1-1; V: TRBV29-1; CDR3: SVGPGAISSRTEAF
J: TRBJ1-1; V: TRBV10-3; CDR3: AISDADSNTEAF
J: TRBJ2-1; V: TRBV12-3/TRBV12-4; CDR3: ASSPLGLAGYNEQF
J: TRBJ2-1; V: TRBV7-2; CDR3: ASSLEGLVGNEQF
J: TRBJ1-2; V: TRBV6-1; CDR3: ASSPGRPGYT
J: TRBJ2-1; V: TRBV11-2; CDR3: ASSLSSTSYNEQF
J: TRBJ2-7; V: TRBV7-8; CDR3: ASSLERVGLIYEQY
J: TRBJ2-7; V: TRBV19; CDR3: ASSKGTLASYEQY
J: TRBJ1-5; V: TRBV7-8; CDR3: ASGAGDRGGNQPQH